These 16 T cell receptor beta chains were sequenced from one sample in a study of CD8 T cells in ankylosing spondylitis. Overall study results and limits: Ankylosing spondylitis blood appeared to be characterized by a TCR beta motif of under 10 highly homologous variants.

TCRdb itself ran the 5' RACE reads through MiXCR, one entry per CDR3 protein. The data contain over 600,000 distinct CDR3 sequences, 15% to 20% of them singletons. Antigens of these TCRs are unknown. Sequenced material: blood, either unsorted or a sorted T cell fraction (not recorded which). These receptors were obtained from a male donor with ankylosing spondylitis.

This clonotype was seen only a few times. The DNA for the CDR3 is TGCGCCAGCAGCTTGGAGCCAGGCGTGAACACTGAAGCTTTCTTT. As protein: CASSLEPGVNTEAFF. The rearrangement links TRBV5-1 to TRBJ1-1, with D unclear. Trimming pared 0 bases from V and 0 bases from J, leaving 9 bases between. The germline V gene has CDR1 SGHRS and CDR2 YFSETQ. This CDR3 is 15 amino acids long.

The chain is built from TRBV20-1 and TRBJ2-1; 11 positions match TRBD2. The trim removed 8 bases at V and 6 bases at J, leaving 12 bases unmatched. Germline assignment: CDR1 DFQATT and CDR2 SNEGSKA (reference sequence). The CDR3 length is 15 residues. Here the CDR3 DNA reads TGCAGTTCACCAGGGGGGACTAGCGGTCTCAATGAGCAGTTCTTC. Translated, it gives CSSPGGTSGLNEQFF.

The chain has TRBV7-8 and TRBJ2-7, with D perhaps matching TRBD2 (6 bases). This CDR3 comprises 14 residues. The germline V gene encodes CDR1 SGHVS and CDR2 FQNEAQ. The V end was cut by 4 bases, the J end by 7 bases, with 17 bases between. The CDR3, as DNA: TGTGCCAGCAGCTGGGACTGGGGTAGAGGAGAGCAGTACTTC. It is translated as CASSWDWGRGEQYF. Filled out from reference TRBV7-8 and TRBJ2-7, the complete variable domain reads GAGVSQSPRYKVAKRGQDVALRCDPISGHVSLFWYQQALGQGPEFLTYFQNEAQLDKSGLPSDRFFAERPEGSVSTLKIQRTQQEDSAVYLCASSWDWGRGEQYFGPGTRLTVT.

This clonotype was seen only a few times. The chain links TRBV5-6 to TRBJ1-1; D unresolved. This CDR3 spans 15 amino acids. Trimming left V 0 bases short and J 6 bases short, with 15 bases between. Germline V CDR1 and CDR2: SGHDT, YYEEEE. The CDR3 loop reads CASSLGGLRSPEAFF. CDR3 sequence (DNA): TGTGCCAGCAGCTTGGGAGGTTTGCGGAGTCCTGAAGCTTTCTTT.

The J gene is TRBJ2-3, the V gene TRBV3-1; 10 positions agree with TRBD2. CDR1 and CDR2 from the germline V gene are LGHDT and YNNKEL (reference sequence). CDR3 length equals 16 residues. The junction had 4 bases not matched to a gene; V was cut back by 0 bases and J by 4 bases. DNA of the CDR3: TGTGCCAGCAGCCAAGATCCGAGCGGGAGGGCAGATACGCAGTATTTT. Its translation is CASSQDPSGRADTQYF.

This clonotype has just one count. The rearrangement uses TRBV2 and TRBJ2-1, with D maybe TRBD2 (7 bases). The V end was cut by 3 bases, the J end by 15 bases, with 30 bases between. The CDR3 consists of 17 residues. Germline CDR1 and CDR2: SNHLY and FYNNEI. DNA for the CDR3: TGTGCCAGCAGTGAGGAGTCAACGGGGGGCCTAGTGTTTCATGGGTTCTTC. Translation: CASSEESTGGLVFHGFF.

The chain employs TRBV28 and TRBJ2-3, with D maybe TRBD1 (5 bases). The CDR3 contains 15 residues. The V gene lost 6 bases and the J gene lost 0 bases, with 13 bases spanning the gap. Germline V gene data show CDR1 as MDHEN and CDR2 as SYDVKM. CDR3 in amino acids: CASSAPGASTDTQYF. The CDR3 bases are TGTGCCAGCAGCGCCCCTGGGGCGAGCACAGATACGCAGTATTTT.

This clonotype was counted a few times. This rearrangement joins TRBV12-3 or TRBV12-4 to TRBJ2-2; TRBD2 might be the D (7 bases). The V gene lost 7 bases and the J gene lost 3 bases, with 12 bases spanning the gap. The CDR3 loop spans 14 amino acids. CDR3 in DNA: TGTGCCAGCACTCGGGGGGCGTACACCGGGGAGCTGTTTTTT. Its translation: CASTRGAYTGELFF.

The rearrangement links TRBV19 to TRBJ2-1; 7 nucleotides match TRBD2. The junction had 21 bases not matched to a gene; V was cut back by 9 bases and J by 4 bases. This CDR3 contains 18 residues. From germline, CDR1 is LNHDA and CDR2 SQIVND (reference sequence). The DNA of the CDR3 is TGTGCCAGCAGTGCCATCCCGGGTGCACTAGCGTCATACAATGAGCAGTTCTTC. Its translation is CASSAIPGALASYNEQFF.

The rearrangement uses TRBV2 and TRBJ1-1; D unclear. The CDR3 totals 13 residues. Germline CDR1 and CDR2: SNHLY and FYNNEI. The ends were cut back, 7 bases at V and 4 bases at J, with 13 bases in the middle. The CDR3 DNA sequence: TGTGCCAGCAACCCGACGGAGACCACTGAAGCTTTCTTT. It is translated as CASNPTETTEAFF.

The chain combines TRBV20-1 with TRBJ2-5, with no clear D. Germline V gives CDR1 DFQATT, CDR2 SNEGSKA (reference sequence). The CDR3 length is 14 residues. V shed 1 base and J shed 7 bases, with 16 bases lying between them. The CDR3 bases are TGCAGTGCTAGAGCCGCCCTAGGGCCAGGGACCCAGTACTTC. Protein product: CSARAALGPGTQYF.

The J gene is TRBJ1-4, the V gene TRBV7-9; 7 nucleotides align to TRBD1. V shed 5 bases, J shed 4 bases, and the junction held 10 bases outside the gene matches. Germline lookup yields CDR1 SEHNR and CDR2 FQNEAQ (reference sequence). The CDR3 is 16 amino acids. CDR3 bases: TGTGCCAGCAGCCCATCTCCGGGACAGCTTAATGAAAAACTGTTTTTT. It translates to CASSPSPGQLNEKLFF. Variable domain in full (rest from reference TRBV7-9 and TRBJ1-4): DTGVSQNPRHKITKRGQNVTFRCDPISEHNRLYWYRQTLGQGPEFLTYFQNEAQLEKSRLLSDRFSAERPKGSFSTLEIQRTEQGDSAMYLCASSPSPGQLNEKLFFGSGTQLSVL.

The chain employs TRBV7-8 and TRBJ1-2; a possible D gene is TRBD1 (6 bases). This CDR3 region has 16 residues. The V gene's germline CDR1 is SGHVS and CDR2 FQNEAQ. V lost 1 base and J lost 2, with 14 bases in between. The CDR3, as DNA: TGTGCCAGCAGCTTAGAGGACGCAGGGGCCAACTATGGCTACACCTTC. Amino acids: CASSLEDAGANYGYTF.

There are a few counts of this clonotype. The chain employs TRBV7-6 and TRBJ2-5; maybe TRBD2 (5 bases). CDR3 size: 16 residues. Trimming took off 2 bases at V and 5 bases at J, with 18 bases between the two ends. Per the germline V gene, CDR1 is SGHVS and CDR2 is FNYEAQ. In DNA, the CDR3 is TGTGCCAGCAGCTTATATGGGTCCTCATGGGAGGAGACCCAGTACTTC. It codes for CASSLYGSSWEETQYF.

The chain links TRBV4-3 to TRBJ1-1; D is ambiguous. Germline lookup yields CDR1 LGHNA and CDR2 YSLEER. Trimming stripped 2 bases from V and 8 bases from J, with 12 bases between. The CDR3 runs 13 residues. Here the CDR3 DNA reads TGCGCCAGCAGCCAAAATGGATTCGAGGAAGCTTTCTTT. Encoded protein: CASSQNGFEEAFF.

This chain uses TRBV12-3 or TRBV12-4 with TRBJ2-7; D gene uncertain. Trimming pared 7 bases from V and 4 bases from J, leaving 17 bases between. This CDR3 contains 14 residues. CDR3 coding DNA: TGTGCCAGCACCCTGGGTGGGTTTCCGTACGAGCAGTACTTC. Translation: CASTLGGFPYEQYF.